Listed here are 12 T cell receptor beta chains from one sample, sequenced in a study of blood T cell repertoires in COVID-19. Only in-frame clones appear in the TCRdb table, and some are missing; sequencing was by immunoSEQ multiplex PCR. The sample has over 65,000 clones; about 87% are singletons. Material: peripheral blood. Source of these receptors: a man in his fifties or sixties with active COVID-19.

This sequence joins TRBV6-6 and TRBJ2-7; the match to TRBD1 covers 8 bases. The germline gives CDR1 MNHNY, CDR2 SVGAGI (reference sequence). With V trimmed by 6 bases and J by 2 bases, 6 bases remained unmatched. The CDR3 length is 14 residues. Here the CDR3 reads CASSSTGDTYEQYF. In nucleotides, the CDR3 is TGTGCCAGCAGCTCGACAGGGGATACCTACGAGCAGTACTTC.

This chain uses TRBV5-1 with TRBJ1-3; 7 positions agree with TRBD1. This CDR3 spans 16 amino acids. The V gene end was trimmed by 3 bases and the J gene end by 0 bases; junction bases not matched to a gene: 6. Germline V lookup: CDR1 SGHRS, CDR2 YFSETQ. The CDR3 spells CASSWGDRNSGNTIYF. The CDR3 DNA follows: TGCGCCAGCAGCTGGGGGGACAGAAACTCTGGAAACACCATATATTTT.

The genes are TRBV7-2 and TRBJ2-7; 11 bases fit TRBD2. This CDR3 contains 15 residues. V trimming: 5 bases; J trimming: 3 bases; junction bases outside the gene matches: 6. Germline V gives CDR1 SGHTA, CDR2 FQGNSA. CDR3 nucleotides: TGTGCCAGCAGCAATAGCGGGAGGGCCAGCTACGAGCAGTACTTC. Protein product: CASSNSGRASYEQYF.

Here the CDR3 reads CASSQETGVYEQYF. The CDR3 region has the DNA TGCGCCAGCAGCCAAGAAACGGGGGTATACGAGCAGTACTTC. This chain uses TRBV4-1 with TRBJ2-7, with D possibly matching TRBD2 (6 bases). Germline V gives CDR1 MGHRA, CDR2 YSYEKL. CDR3 size: 14 residues. V lost 0 bases, J lost 4 bases, and 10 bases lay in between.

The chain employs TRBV4-3 and TRBJ2-7; TRBD2 is a possible D gene (6 bases). Germline V CDR1 and CDR2: LGHNA, YSLEER. V lost 0 bases, J lost 6 bases, and 18 bases lay in between. The CDR3 runs to 16 residues. This CDR3 is CASSQDLTGERSEQYF. In nucleotides, the CDR3 is TGCGCCAGCAGCCAAGATCTTACGGGGGAGCGGAGCGAGCAGTACTTC.

The J gene is TRBJ2-3, the V gene TRBV7-8, with 8 bases that match TRBD2. The junction had 9 bases not matched to a gene; V was cut back by 5 bases and J by 2 bases. This CDR3 comprises 16 residues. Germline assignment: CDR1 SGHVS and CDR2 FQNEAQ. The CDR3 bases are TGTGCCAGCAGCCCGGGACTAGTCGGTGACACAGATACGCAGTATTTT. Its protein is CASSPGLVGDTDTQYF. The full variable domain, its missing parts supplied by reference TRBV7-8 and TRBJ2-3, is GAGVSQSPRYKVAKRGQDVALRCDPISGHVSLFWYQQALGQGPEFLTYFQNEAQLDKSGLPSDRFFAERPEGSVSTLKIQRTQQEDSAVYLCASSPGLVGDTDTQYFGPGTRLTVL.

This chain's CDR3 is CSVDRTSGIYNEQFF. In nucleotides, the CDR3 is TGCAGCGTCGACCGGACTAGCGGGATCTACAATGAGCAGTTCTTC. This chain links TRBV29-1 with TRBJ2-1, with 12 bases lining up with TRBD2. The V segment lost 6 bases and the J segment 3 bases; nucleotides outside the gene matches: 6. The CDR3 consists of 15 residues. Germline V CDR1 and CDR2: SQVTM, ANQGSEA.

The V call is TRBV12-3 or TRBV12-4, the J call TRBJ2-1; maybe TRBD1 (5 bases). The CDR3 runs 13 residues. The V and J ends lost 0 bases and 10 bases respectively, with 10 bases between them. For the CDR3, the DNA is TGTGCCAGCAGTTTAGCTGGCTCAGGGGAGCAGTTCTTC. This codes for CASSLAGSGEQFF.

The chain recombines TRBV11-3 with TRBJ1-1; a possible D gene is TRBD1 (6 bases). V lost 3 bases and J lost 3, with 8 bases in between. Germline-derived CDR1 and CDR2 are SGHNT and YENEEA. The CDR3 runs 13 residues. The CDR3: CASSLRQDTEAFF. CDR3 sequence (DNA): TGTGCCAGCAGCTTGCGACAGGACACTGAAGCTTTCTTT. The full variable domain, with the rest looked up from reference TRBV11-3 and TRBJ1-1, is EAGVVQSPRYKIIEKKQPVAFWCNPISGHNTLYWYLQNLGQGPELLIRYENEEAVDDSQLPKDRFSAERLKGVDSTLKIQPAELGDSAVYLCASSLRQDTEAFFGQGTRLTVV.

The chain is built from TRBV24-1 and TRBJ2-1; 9 bases match TRBD1. With V trimmed by 3 bases and J by 1 base, 3 bases remained unmatched. This CDR3 is 16 amino acids long. Germline CDR1 and CDR2: KGHDR and SFDVKD. Written as DNA, the CDR3 is TGTGCCACCAGTGATCTACAGGGGGCTTCCTACAATGAGCAGTTCTTC. It codes for CATSDLQGASYNEQFF.

This clone was observed at least ten times. The rearrangement links TRBV7-8 to TRBJ2-5; D is possibly TRBD1 (5 bases). The CDR3 is 14 amino acids. Germline V lookup: CDR1 SGHVS, CDR2 FQNEAQ. The V gene lost 1 base and the J gene lost 5 bases, with 11 bases spanning the gap. CDR3 in amino acids: CASSLGRGAETQYF. The CDR3 bases are TGTGCCAGCAGCTTAGGAAGGGGTGCGGAGACCCAGTACTTC.

CDR3 sequence (DNA): TGTGCCACCAGTGATCCGAGGACAGAATACAATGAGCAGTTCTTC. Amino acids: CATSDPRTEYNEQFF. The gene calls are TRBV24-1 and TRBJ2-1, with a possible D match to TRBD1 (6 bases). The germline V gene encodes CDR1 KGHDR and CDR2 SFDVKD. There are 15 residues in the CDR3. V shed 3 bases and J shed 4 bases, with 12 bases lying between them.